These 26 T cell receptor beta chains share one sample of origin, sequenced in a study of blood T cells in healthy people across ages. Through a sample-barcoded 5' primer and a J-beta primer mix, a second PCR was run for about 6 to 12 cycles. TCRdb re-called the 5' RACE reads with MiXCR, one entry per CDR3 protein. The sample carries about 800,000 distinct CDR3 sequences, roughly 64% recorded once. The source material was blood. Every receptor here comes from a young man in good health.

The V gene is TRBV29-1, the J gene TRBJ1-4; D is perhaps TRBD1 (6 bases). The germline gives CDR1 SQVTM, CDR2 ANQGSEA. Trimming cost V 2 bases and J 8 bases, with 6 bases left between them. There are 11 residues in the CDR3. The DNA for the CDR3 is TGCAGCGTTGAAACAGGGGAAAAACTGTTTTTT. Translating gives CSVETGEKLFF. The full variable domain, with the rest looked up from reference TRBV29-1 and TRBJ1-4, is SAVISQKPSRDICQRGTSLTIQCQVDSQVTMMFWYRQQPGQSLTLIATANQGSEATYESGFVIDKFPISRPNLTFSTLTVSNMSPEDSSIYLCSVETGEKLFFGSGTQLSVL.

This clonotype was found a few times. This chain joins TRBV5-1 and TRBJ2-5; D is possibly TRBD2 (6 bases). CDR3 length: 11 amino acids. Germline V lookup: CDR1 SGHRS, CDR2 YFSETQ. Trimming stripped 7 bases from V and 3 bases from J, with 7 bases between. This chain's CDR3 is CASRGKETQYF. CDR3 coding DNA: TGCGCCAGCCGGGGGAAAGAGACCCAGTACTTC.

The chain uses TRBV15 and TRBJ1-1, with 8 nucleotides matching TRBD1. Per the germline V gene, CDR1 is LNHNV and CDR2 is YYDKDF (reference sequence). The CDR3 contains 14 residues. Germline trimming cut 1 base from V and 4 bases from J; bases unmatched to any gene: 2. CDR3 sequence reads: CATSRGQGSTEAFF. The CDR3 coding sequence is TGTGCCACCAGCAGAGGACAGGGGAGCACTGAAGCTTTCTTT.

This clonotype was detected a few times. The chain has TRBV7-2 and TRBJ2-7; the D gene is possibly TRBD2 (5 bases). Trimming removed 4 bases from V and 1 base from J, with 11 bases in between. The CDR3 covers 14 residues. Looked up from germline, CDR1 is SGHTA and CDR2 is FQGNSA. The CDR3 DNA reads TGTGCCAGCAGCTATGTTGAGGGTTCCTACGAGCAGTACTTC. The encoded protein is CASSYVEGSYEQYF.

This chain connects TRBV20-1 to TRBJ2-1; maybe TRBD2 (5 bases). The CDR3 is made up of 16 amino acids. V was cut by 0 bases and J by 6 bases, with 18 bases left in between. The germline V gene has CDR1 DFQATT and CDR2 SNEGSKA (reference sequence). The CDR3 bases are TGCAGTGCTAGAGATGGGCTGATTAGAGCGGCCAATGAGCAGTTCTTC. Amino acid sequence: CSARDGLIRAANEQFF.

CDR3 bases: TGTGCCAGCAGCGTAGGTAGCGGGACCTACAATGAGCAGTTCTTC. Translating it yields CASSVGSGTYNEQFF. V gene TRBV9 combines with J gene TRBJ2-1, with TRBD2 matching over 8 bases. The CDR3 consists of 15 residues. V dropped 0 bases and J dropped 2; count of bases not matched to a gene: 1. The germline CDR1 and CDR2 sequences are SGDLS and YYNGEE.

J is TRBJ2-3 and V is TRBV14, with D possibly being TRBD2 (6 bases). CDR1 is SGHDN and CDR2 is FVKESK in the germline V gene. The ends were cut back, 4 bases at V and 1 base at J, with 18 bases in the middle. The CDR3 is made up of 17 amino acids. Here the CDR3 DNA reads TGTGCCAGCAGCCTCCCGACCCGGGGGATGGGCACAGATACGCAGTATTTT. It translates to CASSLPTRGMGTDTQYF.

The V gene is TRBV11-2, the J gene TRBJ2-5; D is ambiguous. The J call may not be correct, given that the DNA end is closer to TRBJ2-7. Germline V CDR1 and CDR2: SGHAT, FQNNGV. This CDR3 has 12 residues. The CDR3, as DNA: TGTGCCAGCAGCACAGAGGCCTACGAGCAGTACTTC. It specifies CASSTEAYEQYF.

This clonotype was detected many times. This rearrangement joins TRBV5-1 to TRBJ2-6; tentative D call: TRBD1 (6 bases). Deletions cut 1 base from V and 1 base from J, with 6 bases between. This CDR3 is built from 15 residues. Per germline, CDR1 SGHRS and CDR2 YFSETQ. The CDR3 nucleotides are TGCGCCAGCAGCTTGACAGGGTCTGGGGCCAACGTCCTGACTTTC. Translation: CASSLTGSGANVLTF.

This clonotype showed up just a few times. V is TRBV25-1 and J is TRBJ2-7; 7 bases map to TRBD1. Germline CDR1 reads MGHDK; CDR2 reads SYGVNS. After removal of 4 bases from V and 4 bases from J, the junction contained 10 bases not matched to a gene. The CDR3 covers 15 residues. The CDR3 loop reads CASSAFRTGAYEQYF. The CDR3, as DNA: TGTGCCAGCAGTGCTTTCCGGACAGGCGCTTACGAGCAGTACTTC.

Only one count was recorded for this clonotype. The V call is TRBV3-1, the J call TRBJ2-1, with D maybe TRBD2 (6 bases). V lost 6 bases, J lost 8 bases, and 14 bases lay in between. The germline CDR1 and CDR2 sequences are LGHDT and YNNKEL (reference sequence). The CDR3 length is 13 residues. The CDR3 protein is CASSQSGGDEQFF. Here the CDR3 DNA reads TGTGCCAGCAGTCAATCCGGAGGGGATGAGCAGTTCTTC.

The chain has TRBV6-2 or TRBV6-3 and TRBJ2-7; 9 bases line up with TRBD1. V trimming: 2 bases; J trimming: 5 bases; junction bases outside the gene matches: 7. Germline V CDR1 and CDR2: MNHEY, SVGEGT. This CDR3 is built from 15 residues. CDR3 in DNA: TGTGCCAGCAGTTACGGTGGATACAGGGGGCACGAGCAGTACTTC. Amino acid sequence: CASSYGGYRGHEQYF.

The CDR3 protein is CASSPGLVLKGYTF. The CDR3 DNA sequence: TGTGCCAGCAGCCCGGGGCTAGTTCTGAAGGGCTACACCTTC. This chain links TRBV13 with TRBJ1-2, with D possibly matching TRBD1 (5 bases). The V gene's germline CDR1 is PRHDT and CDR2 FYEKMQ (reference sequence). The V end lost 5 bases, the J end lost 8 bases, and 18 bases lay between the germline ends. The CDR3 totals 14 residues.

The V call is TRBV7-8, the J call TRBJ1-1; no definite D call. The CDR3 consists of 13 residues. V dropped 4 bases and J dropped 7 bases, with 13 bases sitting between them. Germline V lookup: CDR1 SGHVS, CDR2 FQNEAQ. The CDR3 sequence is CASSSASVSEAFF. For the CDR3, the DNA is TGTGCCAGCAGCTCGGCGAGTGTAAGTGAAGCTTTCTTT.

A single count supports this clonotype. V usage is TRBV4-3 and J usage is TRBJ2-4; 8 bases fit TRBD1. V was clipped by 4 bases and J by 4 bases; unmatched bases: 6. The CDR3 spans 15 residues. CDR1 and CDR2 (germline): LGHNA, YSLEER. In DNA form, the CDR3 reads TGCGCCAGCAGCCTTGGGACAGGCCCTAAAAACATTCAGTACTTC. Residues: CASSLGTGPKNIQYF.

DNA for the CDR3: TGTGCCAGCAGTTTGGGGGGGGGTCCAGGAGTTAACAATGAGCAGTTCTTC. As protein: CASSLGGGPGVNNEQFF. The rearrangement joins TRBV9 to TRBJ2-1; 7 bases agree with TRBD2. Per germline, CDR1 SGDLS and CDR2 YYNGEE. This CDR3 has 17 amino acids. J was trimmed by 5 bases and V by 5 bases; bases with no gene match: 16.

This chain uses TRBV27 with TRBJ1-1; D gene unclear. Germline CDR1 MNHEY, CDR2 SMNVEV (reference sequence). This CDR3 contains 13 residues. Trimming cost V 3 bases and J 2 bases, with 7 bases left between them. CDR3 nucleotide sequence: TGTGCCAGCAGTTTGGTCTACAACACTGAAGCTTTCTTT. It is translated as CASSLVYNTEAFF.

This chain links TRBV6-6 with TRBJ2-1, with a tentative D call TRBD2 (5 bases). Trimming took off 10 bases at V and 4 bases at J, with 23 bases between the two ends. CDR1 and CDR2 from the germline V gene are MNHNY and SVGAGI (reference sequence). The CDR3 sequence is 16 residues long. The DNA for the CDR3 is TGTGCCACCTCCTCCAGGAATCGGGGTGGGTACAATGAGCAGTTCTTC. As protein: CATSSRNRGGYNEQFF.

The V gene is TRBV7-9, the J gene TRBJ2-2; D is perhaps TRBD2 (6 bases). This CDR3 spans 14 amino acids. The germline V and J ends were trimmed by 3 bases and 3 bases, with 8 bases remaining between them. The germline V gene has CDR1 SEHNR and CDR2 FQNEAQ (reference sequence). DNA for the CDR3: TGTGCCAGCAGCTTCGGGGGACACACCGGGGAGCTGTTTTTT. Translation: CASSFGGHTGELFF.

With respect to this clonotype: One end of the junction does not line up with germline, which may come from a read error. The chain links TRBV4-1 to TRBJ2-3; D possibly corresponds to TRBD1 (6 bases). CDR3 size: 17 residues. CDR1 and CDR2 from the germline V gene are MGHRA and YSYEKL. CDR3 residues: CASSQEAHRQVTDTQYF. CDR3 nucleotides: TGCGCCAGCAGCCAAGAAGCCCATAGACAGGTCACAGACACGCAGTATTTT.

V and J are TRBV7-8 and TRBJ2-4; TRBD2 matches at 14 bases. There are 18 residues in the CDR3. CDR1 is SGHVS, CDR2 FQNEAQ, per germline. V gave up 1 base and J gave up 3 bases; unmatched junction bases: 5. In nucleotides, the CDR3 is TGTGCCAGCAGCTTAGGGACTAGCGGGAGGTTGGGCAAAAACATTCAGTACTTC. It specifies CASSLGTSGRLGKNIQYF.

The rearrangement links TRBV29-1 to TRBJ2-5; 7 nucleotides agree with TRBD1. This CDR3 is built from 12 residues. The V gene end was trimmed by 6 bases and the J gene end by 5 bases; junction bases not matched to a gene: 6. Germline loops: CDR1 SQVTM, CDR2 ANQGSEA. This chain's CDR3 is CSVQQGRETQYF. CDR3 nucleotide sequence: TGCAGCGTGCAACAGGGGCGGGAGACCCAGTACTTC.

The V gene is TRBV7-9, the J gene TRBJ1-2; D uncertain. Deletions cut 1 base from V and 0 bases from J, with 9 bases between. Germline V gene lookup returns CDR1 SEHNR and CDR2 FQNEAQ (reference sequence). This CDR3 is 15 amino acids long. The DNA of the CDR3 is TGTGCCAGCAGCTTAGACTCGTTGGCTAACTATGGCTACACCTTC. This translates into CASSLDSLANYGYTF.

The chain employs TRBV2 and TRBJ2-1; 8 bases map to TRBD2. The CDR3 runs to 15 residues. V lost 7 bases to trimming and J lost 8 bases; unmatched junction nucleotides: 13. Germline V gene sequence: CDR1 SNHLY, CDR2 FYNNEI. CDR3 DNA: TGTGCCAGCAAGGGGGAAAGCGGGAGTGGCGATGAGCAGTTCTTC. Its protein product is CASKGESGSGDEQFF.

V and J are TRBV4-3 and TRBJ2-1; TRBD2 aligns across 11 bases. Trimming took 0 bases from V and 8 from J; bases not matched to a gene: 12. Germline V gene lookup returns CDR1 LGHNA and CDR2 YSLEER. This CDR3 is built from 18 residues. The CDR3: CASSQDQSASGGRDEQFF. For the CDR3, the DNA is TGCGCCAGCAGCCAAGATCAATCCGCTAGCGGGGGGCGGGATGAGCAGTTCTTC.

The chain couples TRBV20-1 to TRBJ1-5; maybe TRBD1 (6 bases). This CDR3 comprises 11 residues. CDR1 is DFQATT, CDR2 SNEGSKA, per germline (reference sequence). Trimming shortened V by 0 bases and J by 10 bases, and 7 bases separated the two germline ends. The CDR3 DNA sequence: TGCAGTGCTAGAGAACAGGGACCCCAGCATTTT. As protein: CSAREQGPQHF.